Listed here is a single T cell receptor (beta chain). Its target is unknown. This specimen comes from a study of Tregs in tolerant kidney transplant recipients. Turning to the study itself: CD4+CD25+CD127- cells came from approximately three-day belatacept mixed lymphocyte reactions, some with approximately 5-day graft donor restimulation. Sorting used antibodies to exclude donor cells.

With V trimmed by 4 bases and J by 4 bases, 11 bases remained unmatched. The CDR3 covers 16 residues. Germline assignment: CDR1 LNHDA and CDR2 SQIVND (reference sequence). The protocol was immunoSEQ multiplex PCR, while the TCRdb copy is restricted to in-frame clones and leaves out a portion. This table has tens of thousands of clones, over 95% appearing once. This chain uses TRBV19 with TRBJ2-5, with 8 positions matching TRBD1. The sample consisted of Tregs from blood cultured with allogeneic cells. This clonotype was obtained from a human donor in good health. The CDR3 nucleotides are TGTGCCAGTAGTACCCCCGGACAGGGCCATCCAGAGACCCAGTACTTC. Translated: CASSTPGQGHPETQYF.